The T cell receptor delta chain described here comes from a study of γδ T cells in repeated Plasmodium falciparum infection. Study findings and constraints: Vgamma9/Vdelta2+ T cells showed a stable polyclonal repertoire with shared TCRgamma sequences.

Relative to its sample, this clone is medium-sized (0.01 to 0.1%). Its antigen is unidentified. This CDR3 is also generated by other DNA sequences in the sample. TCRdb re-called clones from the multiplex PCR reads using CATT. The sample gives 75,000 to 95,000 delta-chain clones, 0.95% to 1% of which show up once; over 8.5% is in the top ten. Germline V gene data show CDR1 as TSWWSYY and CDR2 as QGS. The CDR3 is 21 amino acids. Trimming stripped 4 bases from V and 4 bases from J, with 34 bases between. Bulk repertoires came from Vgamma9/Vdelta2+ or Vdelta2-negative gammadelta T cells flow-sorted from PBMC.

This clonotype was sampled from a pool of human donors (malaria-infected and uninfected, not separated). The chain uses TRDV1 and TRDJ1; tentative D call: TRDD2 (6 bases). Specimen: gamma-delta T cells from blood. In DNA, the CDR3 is TGTGCTCTTGGGGGGACACACCTTCCCACGATAAACCCCTGGTCCCACGATAAACTCATCTTT. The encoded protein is CALGGTHLPTINPWSHDKLIF.